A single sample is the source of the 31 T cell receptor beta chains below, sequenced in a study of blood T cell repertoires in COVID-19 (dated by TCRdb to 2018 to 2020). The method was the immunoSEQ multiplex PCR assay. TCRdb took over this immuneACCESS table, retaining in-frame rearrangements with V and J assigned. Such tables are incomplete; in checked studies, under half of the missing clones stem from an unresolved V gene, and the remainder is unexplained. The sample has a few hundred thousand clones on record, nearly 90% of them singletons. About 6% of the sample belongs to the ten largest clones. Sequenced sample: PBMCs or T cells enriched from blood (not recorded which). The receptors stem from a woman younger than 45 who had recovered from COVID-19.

CDR3 sequence reads: CASSWDRGTEAFF. The DNA of the CDR3 is TGTGCCAGCAGCTGGGACAGGGGCACTGAAGCTTTCTTT. This chain joins TRBV2 and TRBJ1-1, with 10 bases aligning to TRBD1. This CDR3 has 13 amino acids. CDR1 is SNHLY and CDR2 is FYNNEI in the germline V gene. V was clipped by 6 bases and J by 4 bases; unmatched bases: 2.

CDR3 sequence reads: CASSSGTGAIGELFF. CDR3 DNA sequence: TGCGCCAGCAGCTCCGGGACAGGGGCGATCGGGGAGCTGTTTTTT. This chain uses TRBV5-1 with TRBJ2-2; 10 positions agree with TRBD1. Germline-derived CDR1 and CDR2 are SGHRS and YFSETQ. The CDR3 totals 15 residues. Unmatched junction bases numbered 6, after V lost 3 bases and J lost 7 bases.

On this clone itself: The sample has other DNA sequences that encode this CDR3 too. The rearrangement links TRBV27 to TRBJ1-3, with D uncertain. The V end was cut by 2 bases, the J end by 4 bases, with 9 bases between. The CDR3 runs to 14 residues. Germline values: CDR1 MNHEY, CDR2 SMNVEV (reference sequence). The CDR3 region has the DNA TGTGCCAGCAGTTTAACGGGGAACGGAAACACCATATATTTT. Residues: CASSLTGNGNTIYF.

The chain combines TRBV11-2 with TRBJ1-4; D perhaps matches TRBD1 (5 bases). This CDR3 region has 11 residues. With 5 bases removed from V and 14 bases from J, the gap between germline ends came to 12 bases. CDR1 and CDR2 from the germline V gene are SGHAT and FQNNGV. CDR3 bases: TGTGCCAGCAGCCTCGACAGAGCTCTGTTTTTT. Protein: CASSLDRALFF. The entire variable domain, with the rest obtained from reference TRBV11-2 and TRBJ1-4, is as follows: EAGVAQSPRYKIIEKRQSVAFWCNPISGHATLYWYQQILGQGPKLLIQFQNNGVVDDSQLPKDRFSAERLKGVDSTLKIQPAKLEDSAVYLCASSLDRALFFGSGTQLSVL.

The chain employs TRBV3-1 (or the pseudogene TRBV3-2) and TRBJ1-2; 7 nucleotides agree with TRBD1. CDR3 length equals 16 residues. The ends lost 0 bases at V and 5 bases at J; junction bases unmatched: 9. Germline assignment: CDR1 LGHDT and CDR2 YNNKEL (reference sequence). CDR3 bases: TGTGCCAGCAGCCAAGATGGGCCGGGGACAGCGTATGGCTACACCTTC. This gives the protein CASSQDGPGTAYGYTF.

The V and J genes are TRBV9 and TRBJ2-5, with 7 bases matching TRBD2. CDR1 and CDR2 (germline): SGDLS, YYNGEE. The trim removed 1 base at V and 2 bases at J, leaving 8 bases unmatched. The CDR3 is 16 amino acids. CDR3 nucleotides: TGTGCCAGCAGCGTATGGGGGGAGGGTATACAAGAGACCCAGTACTTC. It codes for CASSVWGEGIQETQYF.

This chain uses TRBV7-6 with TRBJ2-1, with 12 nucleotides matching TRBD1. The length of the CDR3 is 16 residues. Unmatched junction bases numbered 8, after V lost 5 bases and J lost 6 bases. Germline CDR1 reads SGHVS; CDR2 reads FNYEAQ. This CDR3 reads CASSPWGQGAVNEQFF. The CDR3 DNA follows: TGTGCCAGCAGCCCATGGGGACAGGGGGCTGTCAATGAGCAGTTCTTC.

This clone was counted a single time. The CDR3 region is CASSLSNLRISGNTIYF. In DNA form, the CDR3 reads TGTGCCAGCAGCTTATCCAATTTGCGGATATCTGGAAACACCATATATTTT. This rearrangement joins TRBV7-9 to TRBJ1-3; D gene ambiguous. Deletions cut 2 bases from V and 1 base from J, with 15 bases between. The CDR3 consists of 17 residues. Per the germline V gene, CDR1 is SEHNR and CDR2 is FQNEAQ (reference sequence).

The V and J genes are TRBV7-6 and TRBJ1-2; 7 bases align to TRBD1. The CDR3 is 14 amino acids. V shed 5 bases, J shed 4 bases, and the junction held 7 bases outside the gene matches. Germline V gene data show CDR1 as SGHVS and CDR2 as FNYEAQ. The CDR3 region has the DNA TGTGCCAGCAGCCACTCGGGACAGTCCTATGGCTACACCTTC. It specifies CASSHSGQSYGYTF.

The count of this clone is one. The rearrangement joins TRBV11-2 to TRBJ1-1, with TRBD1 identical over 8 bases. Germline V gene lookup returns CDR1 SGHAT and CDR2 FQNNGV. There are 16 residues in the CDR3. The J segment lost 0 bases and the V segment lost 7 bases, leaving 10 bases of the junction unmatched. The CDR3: CASTYGQGVVNTEAFF. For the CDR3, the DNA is TGTGCCAGCACCTACGGACAGGGCGTGGTGAACACTGAAGCTTTCTTT.

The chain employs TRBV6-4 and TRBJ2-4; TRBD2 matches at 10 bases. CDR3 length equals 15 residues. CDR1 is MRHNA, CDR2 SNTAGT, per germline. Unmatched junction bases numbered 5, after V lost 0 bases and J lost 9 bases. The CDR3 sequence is CASSDSASGGAIQYF. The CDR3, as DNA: TGTGCCAGCAGTGACTCGGCTAGCGGGGGTGCCATTCAGTACTTC.

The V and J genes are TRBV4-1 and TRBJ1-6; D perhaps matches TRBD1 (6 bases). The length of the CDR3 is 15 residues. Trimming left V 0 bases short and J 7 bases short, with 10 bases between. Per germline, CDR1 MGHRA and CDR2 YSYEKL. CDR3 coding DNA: TGCGCCAGCAGCCAAGAGCGGGGGCCCAATTCACCCCTCCACTTT. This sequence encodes CASSQERGPNSPLHF.

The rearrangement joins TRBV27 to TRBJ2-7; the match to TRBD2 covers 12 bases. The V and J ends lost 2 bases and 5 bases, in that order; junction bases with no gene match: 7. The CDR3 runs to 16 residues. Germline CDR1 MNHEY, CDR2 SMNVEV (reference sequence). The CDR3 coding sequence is TGTGCCAGCAGTTTAAGCCGTGGACTAGCGGGGAACGAGCAGTACTTC. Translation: CASSLSRGLAGNEQYF.

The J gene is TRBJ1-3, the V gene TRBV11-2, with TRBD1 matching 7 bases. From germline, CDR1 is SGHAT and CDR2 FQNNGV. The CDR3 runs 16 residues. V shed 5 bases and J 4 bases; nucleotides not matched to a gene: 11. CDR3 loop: CASSHRTGPGGNTIYF. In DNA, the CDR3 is TGTGCCAGCAGCCACCGGACAGGACCCGGAGGAAACACCATATATTTT. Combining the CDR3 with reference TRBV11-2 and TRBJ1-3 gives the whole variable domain EAGVAQSPRYKIIEKRQSVAFWCNPISGHATLYWYQQILGQGPKLLIQFQNNGVVDDSQLPKDRFSAERLKGVDSTLKIQPAKLEDSAVYLCASSHRTGPGGNTIYFGEGSWLTVV.

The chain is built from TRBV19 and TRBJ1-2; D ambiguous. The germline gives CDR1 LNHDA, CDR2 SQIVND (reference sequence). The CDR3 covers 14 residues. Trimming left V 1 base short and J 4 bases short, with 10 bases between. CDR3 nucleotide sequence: TGTGCCAGTAGTATAGGTGCAGTCCTCTATGGCTACACCTTC. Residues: CASSIGAVLYGYTF.

CDR3: CASSLEPTGLGNTIYF. The CDR3 bases are TGCGCCAGCAGCTTGGAACCGACAGGTTTAGGAAACACCATATATTTT. J is TRBJ1-3 and V is TRBV5-1; TRBD1 is a possible D gene (6 bases). V shed 0 bases and J shed 4 bases, with 14 bases lying between them. This CDR3 is 16 amino acids long. Germline CDR1 is SGHRS and CDR2 is YFSETQ. The full variable domain, its missing parts supplied by reference TRBV5-1 and TRBJ1-3, is KAGVTQTPRYLIKTRGQQVTLSCSPISGHRSVSWYQQTPGQGLQFLFEYFSETQRNKGNFPGRFSGRQFSNSRSEMNVSTLELGDSALYLCASSLEPTGLGNTIYFGEGSWLTVV.

CDR3 nucleotide sequence: TGTGCCAGCAGCTTGGCCGCCGGACTAGCGGGGGGGGAGCAGTTCTTC. Its translation is CASSLAAGLAGGEQFF. The chain joins TRBV7-8 to TRBJ2-1; 15 bases are shared with TRBD2. The CDR3 sequence is 16 residues long. The germline V gene encodes CDR1 SGHVS and CDR2 FQNEAQ. V shed 3 bases, J shed 10 bases, and the junction held 7 bases outside the gene matches.

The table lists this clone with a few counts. This chain's CDR3 is CASSLSGRLMDTEAFF. The CDR3 DNA sequence: TGTGCCAGCAGTTTATCGGGCAGGCTCATGGACACTGAAGCTTTCTTT. The chain couples TRBV27 to TRBJ1-1, with D uncertain. CDR1 MNHEY and CDR2 SMNVEV come from the germline V gene (reference sequence). V lost 0 bases and J 3 bases, leaving 14 bases between the germline ends. The CDR3 consists of 16 residues.

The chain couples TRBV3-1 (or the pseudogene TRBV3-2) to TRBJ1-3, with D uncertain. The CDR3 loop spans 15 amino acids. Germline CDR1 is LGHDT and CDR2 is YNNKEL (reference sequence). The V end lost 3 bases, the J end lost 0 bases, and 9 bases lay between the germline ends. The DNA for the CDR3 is TGTGCCAGCAGCCAGAGTATGCACTCTGGAAACACCATATATTTT. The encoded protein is CASSQSMHSGNTIYF.

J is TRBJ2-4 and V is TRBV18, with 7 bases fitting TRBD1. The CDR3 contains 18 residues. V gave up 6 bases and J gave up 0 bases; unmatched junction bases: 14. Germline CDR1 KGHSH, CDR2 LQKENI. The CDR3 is CASSAIKTGLTAKNIQYF. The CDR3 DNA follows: TGTGCCAGCTCCGCCATTAAGACAGGGTTGACAGCCAAAAACATTCAGTACTTC.

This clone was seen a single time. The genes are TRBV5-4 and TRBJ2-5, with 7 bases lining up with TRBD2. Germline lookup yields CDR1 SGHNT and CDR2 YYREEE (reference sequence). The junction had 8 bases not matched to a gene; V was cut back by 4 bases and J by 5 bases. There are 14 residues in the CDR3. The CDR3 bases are TGTGCCAGCAGCAGCCCGGCGGGGGTGGAGACCCAGTACTTC. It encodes CASSSPAGVETQYF.

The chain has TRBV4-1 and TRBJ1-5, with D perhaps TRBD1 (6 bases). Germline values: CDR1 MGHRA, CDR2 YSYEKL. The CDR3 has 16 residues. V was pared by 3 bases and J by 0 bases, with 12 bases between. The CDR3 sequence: CASSQGNRDSNQPQHF. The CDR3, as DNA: TGCGCCAGCAGCCAGGGGAACAGGGATAGCAATCAGCCCCAGCATTTT.

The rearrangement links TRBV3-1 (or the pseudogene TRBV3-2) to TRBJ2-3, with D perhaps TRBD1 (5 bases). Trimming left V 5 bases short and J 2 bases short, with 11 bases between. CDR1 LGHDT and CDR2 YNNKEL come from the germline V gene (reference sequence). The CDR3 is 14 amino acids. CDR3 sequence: CASSITGATDTQYF. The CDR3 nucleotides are TGTGCCAGCAGCATAACAGGAGCCACAGATACGCAGTATTTT.

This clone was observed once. CDR3 DNA sequence: TGCGCCAGCAGTCCGGGGGATGGCTACACCTTC. This codes for CASSPGDGYTF. V gene TRBV23-1 combines with J gene TRBJ1-2; possibly TRBD1 for D (5 bases). TRBV23-1 is classed as an ORF, of uncertain function. The CDR3 length is 11 residues. Trimming shortened V by 4 bases and J by 6 bases, and 6 bases separated the two germline ends.

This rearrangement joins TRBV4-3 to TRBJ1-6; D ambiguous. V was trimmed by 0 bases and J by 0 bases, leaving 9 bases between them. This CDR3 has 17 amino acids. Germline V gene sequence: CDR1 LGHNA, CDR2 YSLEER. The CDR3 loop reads CASSQDPVSSYNSPLHF. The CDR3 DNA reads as TGCGCCAGCAGCCAAGATCCGGTGAGCTCCTATAATTCACCCCTCCACTTT.

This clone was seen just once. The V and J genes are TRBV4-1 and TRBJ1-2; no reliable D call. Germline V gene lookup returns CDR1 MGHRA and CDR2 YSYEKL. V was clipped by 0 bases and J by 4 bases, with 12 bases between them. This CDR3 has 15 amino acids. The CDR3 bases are TGCGCCAGCAGCCAAGAAGGCACGACACGCTATGGCTACACCTTC. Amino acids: CASSQEGTTRYGYTF.

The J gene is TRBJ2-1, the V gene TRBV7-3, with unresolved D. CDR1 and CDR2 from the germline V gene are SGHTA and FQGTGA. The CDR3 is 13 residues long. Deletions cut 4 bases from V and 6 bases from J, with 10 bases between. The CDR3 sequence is CASSYGTGNEQFF. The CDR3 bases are TGTGCCAGCAGCTATGGTACGGGCAATGAGCAGTTCTTC.

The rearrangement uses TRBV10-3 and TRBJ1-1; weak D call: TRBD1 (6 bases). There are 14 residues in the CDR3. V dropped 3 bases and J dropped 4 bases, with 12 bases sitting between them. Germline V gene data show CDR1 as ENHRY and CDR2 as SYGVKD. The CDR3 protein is CAISDPTGFTEAFF. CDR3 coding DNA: TGTGCCATCAGTGACCCAACAGGGTTCACTGAAGCTTTCTTT.

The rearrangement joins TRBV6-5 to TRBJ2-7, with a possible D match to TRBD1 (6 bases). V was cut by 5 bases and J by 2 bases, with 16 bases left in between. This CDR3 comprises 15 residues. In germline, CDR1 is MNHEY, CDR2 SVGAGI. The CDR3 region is CASSPGDVLAYEQYF. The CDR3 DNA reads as TGTGCCAGCAGTCCAGGGGACGTCTTAGCCTACGAGCAGTACTTC.

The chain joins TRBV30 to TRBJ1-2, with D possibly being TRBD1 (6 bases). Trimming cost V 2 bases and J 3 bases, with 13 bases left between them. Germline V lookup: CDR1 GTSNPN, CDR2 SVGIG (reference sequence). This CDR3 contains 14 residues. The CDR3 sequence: CAWSRGRGDYGYTF. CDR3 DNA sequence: TGTGCCTGGAGTAGGGGCAGGGGTGACTATGGCTACACCTTC.

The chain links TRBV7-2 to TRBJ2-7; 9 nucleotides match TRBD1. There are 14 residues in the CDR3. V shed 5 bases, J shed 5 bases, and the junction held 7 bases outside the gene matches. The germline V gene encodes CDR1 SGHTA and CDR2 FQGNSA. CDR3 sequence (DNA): TGTGCCAGCAGCACCCGGGACAGGGTCCACGAGCAGTACTTC. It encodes CASSTRDRVHEQYF.